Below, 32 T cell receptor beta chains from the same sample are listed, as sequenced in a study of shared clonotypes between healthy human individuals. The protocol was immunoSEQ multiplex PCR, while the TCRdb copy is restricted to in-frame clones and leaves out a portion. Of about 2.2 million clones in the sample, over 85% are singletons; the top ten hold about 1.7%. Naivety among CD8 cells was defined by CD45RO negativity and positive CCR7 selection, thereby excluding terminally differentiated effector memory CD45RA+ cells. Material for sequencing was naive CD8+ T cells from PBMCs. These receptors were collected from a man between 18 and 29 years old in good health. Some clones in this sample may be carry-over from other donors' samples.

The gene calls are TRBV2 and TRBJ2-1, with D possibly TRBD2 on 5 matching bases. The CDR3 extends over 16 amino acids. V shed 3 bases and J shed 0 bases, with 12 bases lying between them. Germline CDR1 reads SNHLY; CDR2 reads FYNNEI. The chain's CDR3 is CASSDLDGGSYNEQFF. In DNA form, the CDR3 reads TGTGCCAGCAGTGATTTGGACGGAGGCTCCTACAATGAGCAGTTCTTC. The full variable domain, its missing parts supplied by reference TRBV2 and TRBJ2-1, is EPEVTQTPSHQVTQMGQEVILRCVPISNHLYFYWYRQILGQKVEFLVSFYNNEISEKSEIFDDQFSVERPDGSNFTLKIRSTKLEDSAMYFCASSDLDGGSYNEQFFGPGTRLTVL.

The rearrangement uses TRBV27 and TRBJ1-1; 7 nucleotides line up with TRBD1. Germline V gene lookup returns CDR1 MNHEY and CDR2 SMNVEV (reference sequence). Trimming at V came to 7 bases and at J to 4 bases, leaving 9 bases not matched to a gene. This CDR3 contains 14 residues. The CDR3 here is CASTDQAGGTEAFF. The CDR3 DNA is TGTGCCAGCACCGACCAGGCAGGGGGCACTGAAGCTTTCTTT.

CDR3 region: CASSESWVAGNTIYF. CDR3 nucleotides: TGCGCCAGCAGTGAGTCGTGGGTGGCTGGAAACACCATATATTTT. The chain couples TRBV10-2 to TRBJ1-3; D gene ambiguous. Trimming shortened V by 0 bases and J by 2 bases, and 8 bases separated the two germline ends. Germline V CDR1 and CDR2: WSHSY, SAAADI. This CDR3 spans 15 amino acids.

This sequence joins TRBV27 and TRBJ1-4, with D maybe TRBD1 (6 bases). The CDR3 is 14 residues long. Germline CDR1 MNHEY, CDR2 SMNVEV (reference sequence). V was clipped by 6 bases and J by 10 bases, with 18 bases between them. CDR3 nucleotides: TGTGCCAGCAGCGTCCGGGACATTAGGGGAAAACTGTTTTTT. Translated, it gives CASSVRDIRGKLFF.

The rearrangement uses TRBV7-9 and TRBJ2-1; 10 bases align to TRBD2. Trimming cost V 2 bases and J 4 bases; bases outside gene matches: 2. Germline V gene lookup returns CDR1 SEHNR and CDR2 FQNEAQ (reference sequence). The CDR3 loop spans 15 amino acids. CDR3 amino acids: CASSLKAGGYNEQFF. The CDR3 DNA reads TGTGCCAGCAGCTTAAAAGCGGGAGGGTACAATGAGCAGTTCTTC.

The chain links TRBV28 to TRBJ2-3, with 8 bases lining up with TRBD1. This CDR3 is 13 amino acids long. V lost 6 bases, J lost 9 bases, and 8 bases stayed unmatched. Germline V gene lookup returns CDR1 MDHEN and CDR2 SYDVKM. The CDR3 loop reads CASRGTWDRTQYF. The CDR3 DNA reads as TGTGCCAGCAGAGGGACATGGGACAGGACGCAGTATTTT.

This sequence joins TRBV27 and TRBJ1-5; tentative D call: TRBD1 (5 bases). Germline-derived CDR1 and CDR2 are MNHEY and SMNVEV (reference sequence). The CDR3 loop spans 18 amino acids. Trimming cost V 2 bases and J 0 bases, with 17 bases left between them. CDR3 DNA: TGTGCCAGCAGTTTAGTGGGAATAAAGGGGTATAGCAATCAGCCCCAGCATTTT. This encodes CASSLVGIKGYSNQPQHF.

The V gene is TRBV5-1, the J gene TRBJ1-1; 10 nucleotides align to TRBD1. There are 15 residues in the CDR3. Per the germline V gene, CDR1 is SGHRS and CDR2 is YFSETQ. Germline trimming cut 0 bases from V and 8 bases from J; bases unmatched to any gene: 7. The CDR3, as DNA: TGCGCCAGCAGCTTGGTTTGGACAGGGGGAATAGAAGCTTTCTTT. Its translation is CASSLVWTGGIEAFF.

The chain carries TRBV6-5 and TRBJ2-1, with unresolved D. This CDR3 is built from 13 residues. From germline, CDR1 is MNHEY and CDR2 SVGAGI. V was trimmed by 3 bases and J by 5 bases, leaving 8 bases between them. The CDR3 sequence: CASSYRADNEQFF. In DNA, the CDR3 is TGTGCCAGCAGTTATCGGGCGGACAATGAGCAGTTCTTC.

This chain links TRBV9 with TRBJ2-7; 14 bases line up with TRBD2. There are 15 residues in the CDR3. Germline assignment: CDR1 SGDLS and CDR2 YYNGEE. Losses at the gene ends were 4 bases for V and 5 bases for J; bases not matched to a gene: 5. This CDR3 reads CASSPLGLAGDEQYF. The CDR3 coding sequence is TGTGCCAGCAGCCCCCTGGGACTAGCGGGAGACGAGCAGTACTTC.

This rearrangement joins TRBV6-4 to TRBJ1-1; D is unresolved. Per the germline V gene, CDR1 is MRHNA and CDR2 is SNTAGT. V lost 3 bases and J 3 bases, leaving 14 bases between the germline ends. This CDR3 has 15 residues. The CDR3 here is CASSEILEVDTEAFF. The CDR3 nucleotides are TGTGCCAGCAGTGAGATCCTGGAGGTGGACACTGAAGCTTTCTTT.

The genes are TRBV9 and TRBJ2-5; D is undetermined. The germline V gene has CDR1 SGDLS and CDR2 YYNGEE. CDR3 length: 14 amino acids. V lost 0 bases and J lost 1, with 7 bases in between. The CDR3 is CASSVGSSQETQYF. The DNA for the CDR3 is TGTGCCAGCAGCGTAGGTTCCAGCCAAGAGACCCAGTACTTC.

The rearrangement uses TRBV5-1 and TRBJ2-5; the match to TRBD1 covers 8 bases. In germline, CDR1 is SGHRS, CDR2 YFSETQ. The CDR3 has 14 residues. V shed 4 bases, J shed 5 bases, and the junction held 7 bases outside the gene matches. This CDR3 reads CASSGLRTGETQYF. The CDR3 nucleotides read TGCGCCAGCAGCGGCCTCCGGACAGGGGAGACCCAGTACTTC.

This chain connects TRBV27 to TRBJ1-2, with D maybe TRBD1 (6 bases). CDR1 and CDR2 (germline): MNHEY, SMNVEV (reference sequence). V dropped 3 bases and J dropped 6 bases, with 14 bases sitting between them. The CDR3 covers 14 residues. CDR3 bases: TGTGCCAGCAGTTTCCTGGGGGGGCAGGATGGCTACACCTTC. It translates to CASSFLGGQDGYTF.

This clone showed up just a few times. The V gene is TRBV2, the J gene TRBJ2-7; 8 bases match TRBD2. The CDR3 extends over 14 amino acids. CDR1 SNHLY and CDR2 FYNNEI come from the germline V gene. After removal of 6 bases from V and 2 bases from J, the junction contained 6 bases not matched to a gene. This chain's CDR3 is CASSPPAGAYEQYF. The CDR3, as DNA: TGTGCCAGCAGCCCACCAGCGGGAGCCTACGAGCAGTACTTC.

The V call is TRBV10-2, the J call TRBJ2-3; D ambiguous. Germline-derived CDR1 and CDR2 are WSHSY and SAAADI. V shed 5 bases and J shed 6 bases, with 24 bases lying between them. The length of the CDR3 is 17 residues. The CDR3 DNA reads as TGCGCCAGCAGTTCACACTACGCCTCTGAAAAAGCGGATACGCAGTATTTT. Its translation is CASSSHYASEKADTQYF.

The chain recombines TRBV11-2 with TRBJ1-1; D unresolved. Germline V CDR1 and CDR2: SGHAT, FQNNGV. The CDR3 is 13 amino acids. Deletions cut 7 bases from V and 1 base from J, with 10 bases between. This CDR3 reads CASTPPGNTEAFF. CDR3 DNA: TGTGCCAGCACCCCTCCGGGGAACACTGAAGCTTTCTTT.

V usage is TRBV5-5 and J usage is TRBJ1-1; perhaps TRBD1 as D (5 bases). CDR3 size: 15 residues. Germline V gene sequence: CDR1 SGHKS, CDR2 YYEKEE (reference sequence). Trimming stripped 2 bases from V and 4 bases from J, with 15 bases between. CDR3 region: CASSFLTDMTTEAFF. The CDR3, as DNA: TGTGCCAGCAGCTTCCTGACAGACATGACCACTGAAGCTTTCTTT.

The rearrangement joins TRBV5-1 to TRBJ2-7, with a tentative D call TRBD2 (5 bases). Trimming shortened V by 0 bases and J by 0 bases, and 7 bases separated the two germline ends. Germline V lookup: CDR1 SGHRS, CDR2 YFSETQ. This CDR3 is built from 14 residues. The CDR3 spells CASSLVASSYEQYF. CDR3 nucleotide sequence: TGCGCCAGCAGCTTGGTAGCGAGCTCCTACGAGCAGTACTTC.

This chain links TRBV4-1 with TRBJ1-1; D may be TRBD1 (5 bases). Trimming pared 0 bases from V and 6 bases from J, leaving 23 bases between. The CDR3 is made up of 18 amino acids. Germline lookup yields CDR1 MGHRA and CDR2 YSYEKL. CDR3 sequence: CASSQEKPLRTREAEAFF. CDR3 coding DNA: TGCGCCAGCAGCCAAGAGAAGCCACTCAGGACCAGGGAGGCTGAAGCTTTCTTT.

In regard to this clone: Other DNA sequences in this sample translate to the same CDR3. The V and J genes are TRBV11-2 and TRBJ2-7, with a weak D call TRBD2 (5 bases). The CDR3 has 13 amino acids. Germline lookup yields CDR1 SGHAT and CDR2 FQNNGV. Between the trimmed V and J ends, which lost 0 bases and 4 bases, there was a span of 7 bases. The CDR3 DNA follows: TGTGCCAGCAGCTTAGATCGGGGATACGAGCAGTACTTC. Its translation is CASSLDRGYEQYF.

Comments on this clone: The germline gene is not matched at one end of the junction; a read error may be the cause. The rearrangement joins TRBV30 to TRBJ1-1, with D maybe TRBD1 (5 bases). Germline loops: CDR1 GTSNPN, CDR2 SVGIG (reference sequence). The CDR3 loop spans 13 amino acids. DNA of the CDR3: TGTGTCTGGATTGGGGCCTCTAACACTGAAGCTTTCTTT. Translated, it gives CVWIGASNTEAFF.

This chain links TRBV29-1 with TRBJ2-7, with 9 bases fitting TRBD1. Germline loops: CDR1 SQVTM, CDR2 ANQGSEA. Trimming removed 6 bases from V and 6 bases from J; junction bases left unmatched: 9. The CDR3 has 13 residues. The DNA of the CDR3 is TGCAGCGTGCTCGGGACAGGGAGCACCGAGCAGTACTTC. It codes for CSVLGTGSTEQYF.

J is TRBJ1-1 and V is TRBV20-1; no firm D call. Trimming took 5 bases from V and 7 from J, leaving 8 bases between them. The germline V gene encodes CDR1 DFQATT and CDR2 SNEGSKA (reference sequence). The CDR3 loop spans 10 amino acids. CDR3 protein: CSAPDLEAFF. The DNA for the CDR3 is TGCAGTGCTCCCGACCTTGAAGCTTTCTTT.

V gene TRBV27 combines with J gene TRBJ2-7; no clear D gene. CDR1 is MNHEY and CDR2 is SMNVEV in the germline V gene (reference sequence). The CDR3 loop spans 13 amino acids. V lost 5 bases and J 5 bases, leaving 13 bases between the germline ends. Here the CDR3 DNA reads TGTGCCAGCAGTCCCGCTCCCGGACACGAGCAGTACTTC. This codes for CASSPAPGHEQYF.

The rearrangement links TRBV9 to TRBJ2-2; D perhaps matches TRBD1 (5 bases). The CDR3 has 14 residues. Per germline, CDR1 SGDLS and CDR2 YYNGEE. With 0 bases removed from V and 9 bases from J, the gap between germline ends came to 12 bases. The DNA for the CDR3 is TGTGCCAGCAGCGTAGGGGGCGATCCGAGGGAGCTGTTTTTT. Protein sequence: CASSVGGDPRELFF.

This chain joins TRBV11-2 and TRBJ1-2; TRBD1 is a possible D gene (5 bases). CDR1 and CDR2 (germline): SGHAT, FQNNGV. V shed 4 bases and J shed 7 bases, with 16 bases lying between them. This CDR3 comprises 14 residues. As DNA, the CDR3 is TGTGCCAGCAGCTCACGGGGGGATCCGCTTGGCTACACCTTC. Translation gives CASSSRGDPLGYTF.

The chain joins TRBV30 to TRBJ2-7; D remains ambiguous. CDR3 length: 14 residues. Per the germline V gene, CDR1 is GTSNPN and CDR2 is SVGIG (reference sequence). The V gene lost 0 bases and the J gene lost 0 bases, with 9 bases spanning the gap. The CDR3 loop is CAWSVSGNSYEQYF. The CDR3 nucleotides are TGTGCCTGGAGTGTTTCGGGTAACTCCTACGAGCAGTACTTC.

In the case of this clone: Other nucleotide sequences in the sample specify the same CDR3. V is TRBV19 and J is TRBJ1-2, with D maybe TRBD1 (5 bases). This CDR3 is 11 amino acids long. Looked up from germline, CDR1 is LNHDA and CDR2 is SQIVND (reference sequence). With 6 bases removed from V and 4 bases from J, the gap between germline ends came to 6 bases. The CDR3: CASRQGYGYTF. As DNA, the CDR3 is TGTGCCAGTAGGCAGGGCTATGGCTACACCTTC.

CDR3 loop: CASNKVPGLDGTDTQYF. The CDR3 nucleotides read TGTGCCAGCAATAAGGTACCGGGACTAGATGGCACAGATACGCAGTATTTT. The rearrangement joins TRBV9 to TRBJ2-3; TRBD2 matches 8 bases. V was clipped by 6 bases and J by 1 base; unmatched bases: 13. This CDR3 comprises 17 residues. Germline V gene sequence: CDR1 SGDLS, CDR2 YYNGEE. Drawing the rest from reference TRBV9 and TRBJ2-3, the complete variable domain is DSGVTQTPKHLITATGQRVTLRCSPRSGDLSVYWYQQSLDQGLQFLIQYYNGEERAKGNILERFSAQQFPDLHSELNLSSLELGDSALYFCASNKVPGLDGTDTQYFGPGTRLTVL.

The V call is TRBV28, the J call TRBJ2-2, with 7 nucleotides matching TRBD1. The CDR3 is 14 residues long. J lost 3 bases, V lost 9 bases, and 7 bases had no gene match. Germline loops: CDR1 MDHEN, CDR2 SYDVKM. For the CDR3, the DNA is TGTGCCAGTGATACCCAGGGGGACACCGGGGAGCTGTTTTTT. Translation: CASDTQGDTGELFF.

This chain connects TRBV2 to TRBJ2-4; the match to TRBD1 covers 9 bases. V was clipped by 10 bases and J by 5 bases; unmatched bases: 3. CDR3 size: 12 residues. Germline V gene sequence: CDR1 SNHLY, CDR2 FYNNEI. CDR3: CANRGRENIQYF. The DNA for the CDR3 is TGTGCCAACAGGGGGCGAGAAAACATTCAGTACTTC.